This T cell receptor (beta chain) was identified during a study of T cells after yellow fever vaccination. The CDR3 has 15 residues. Germline V gives CDR1 LGHNA, CDR2 YSLEER. V lost 1 base to trimming and J lost 5 bases, with 14 bases between them. Each CDR3 protein is one row after TCRdb ran MiXCR on the 5' RACE reads. The table lists some 600,000 distinct CDR3 sequences, about a sixth of them singletons. This TCR came from a man younger than 35 who received the YFV17D yellow fever vaccine. The genes are TRBV4-3 and TRBJ2-5; D unresolved. The material was PBMCs, obtained about 5 days after the first yellow fever vaccination. In nucleotides, the CDR3 is TGCGCCAGCAGCCAAGCCCCATACCTCGGGGAGACCCAGTACTTC. It codes for CASSQAPYLGETQYF.